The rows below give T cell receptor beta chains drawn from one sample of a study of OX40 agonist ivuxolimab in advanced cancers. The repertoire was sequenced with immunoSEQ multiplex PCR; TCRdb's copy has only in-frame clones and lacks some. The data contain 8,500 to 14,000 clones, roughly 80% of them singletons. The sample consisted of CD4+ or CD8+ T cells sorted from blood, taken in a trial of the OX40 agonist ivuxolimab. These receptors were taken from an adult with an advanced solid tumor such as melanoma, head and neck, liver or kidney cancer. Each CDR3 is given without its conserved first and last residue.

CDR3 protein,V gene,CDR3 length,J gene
AISEVNTGGRTGELF,TRBV10-3,15,TRBJ2-2
SVEHLGQLNTEAF,TRBV29-1,13,TRBJ1-1
ASSDLGAGELF,TRBV5-4,11,TRBJ2-2
ASSLEPPNTGELF,TRBV11-2,13,TRBJ2-2
ASRGQANTGELF,TRBV4-3,12,TRBJ2-2
ASSASGRPQETQY,TRBV9,13,TRBJ2-5
ATSSGTGAQPQH,TRBV15,12,TRBJ1-5
ASSEAGYNQPQH,TRBV6-5,12,TRBJ1-5
ASSLRRGWEETQY,TRBV7-9,13,TRBJ2-5
ASSLAGGSSYNEQF,TRBV28,14,TRBJ2-1
ASCPNPSNTEAF,TRBV11-2,12,TRBJ1-1
ASSQTSTDTQY,TRBV19,11,TRBJ2-3
ASTMGAAVEQY,TRBV28,11,TRBJ2-7
ASSYLAGITDTQY,TRBV6-5,13,TRBJ2-3
ASSETPGGSYNEQF,TRBV2,14,TRBJ2-1
ASSQGAGAEGNQPQH,TRBV4-1,15,TRBJ1-5
ASSVEAEPTREQY,TRBV9,13,TRBJ2-7
ASSPDGSSTDTQY,TRBV9,13,TRBJ2-3
ASSLLLSGSHNEQF,TRBV28,14,TRBJ2-1
ASSPPSEDTGELF,TRBV18,13,TRBJ2-2
ASRPGLAGEQY,TRBV5-4,11,TRBJ2-7
ASSDRTESSPLH,TRBV6-1,12,TRBJ1-6
ASSATGFYEQY,TRBV7-2,11,TRBJ2-7
ASELQEYNSPLH,TRBV6-1,12,TRBJ1-6
ASSYGGTEQY,TRBV6-6,10,TRBJ2-7
ARMLAGSEKLF,TRBV5-3,11,TRBJ1-4
ASSPGGANEKLF,TRBV9,12,TRBJ1-4
ASSDNSGELF,TRBV25-1,10,TRBJ2-2
ASSGWGLEGTDTQY,TRBV27,14,TRBJ2-3
ASSFPGQTQY,TRBV27,10,TRBJ2-5
ASRQEGDEQY,TRBV5-1,10,TRBJ2-7
ASSSPGDWAHGGQF,TRBV11-2,14,TRBJ2-1
ASSPGTGLYQETQY,TRBV4-3,14,TRBJ2-5
ATTRSSPGAYEQY,TRBV6-5,13,TRBJ2-7
ASSPQSTGSYEQY,TRBV7-9,13,TRBJ2-7
ASSQRTGELSNTGELF,TRBV4-1,16,TRBJ2-2